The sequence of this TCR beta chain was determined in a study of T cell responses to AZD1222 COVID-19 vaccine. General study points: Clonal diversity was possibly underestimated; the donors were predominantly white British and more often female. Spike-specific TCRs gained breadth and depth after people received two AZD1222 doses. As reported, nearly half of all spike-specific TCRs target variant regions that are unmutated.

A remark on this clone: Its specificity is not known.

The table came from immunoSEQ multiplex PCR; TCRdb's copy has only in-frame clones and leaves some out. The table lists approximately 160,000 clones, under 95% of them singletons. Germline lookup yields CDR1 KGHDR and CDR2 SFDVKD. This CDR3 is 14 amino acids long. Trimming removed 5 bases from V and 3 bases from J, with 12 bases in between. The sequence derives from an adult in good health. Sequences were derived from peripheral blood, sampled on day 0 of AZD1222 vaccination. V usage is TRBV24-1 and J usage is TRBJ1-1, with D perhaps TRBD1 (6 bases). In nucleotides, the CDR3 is TGTGCCACCAGTGCTACGGGGGCGGACACTGAAGCTTTCTTT. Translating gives CATSATGADTEAFF.